This T cell receptor beta chain emerged from a study of cytomegalovirus exposure and HLA in healthy donors. Notes on the study in general: Relative to the approximately 660-donor mean, N-insertions were reportedly fewer in an Asian-associated ancestry cluster in a later analysis.

Germline V gives CDR1 SGHNT, CDR2 YYREEE (reference sequence). V dropped 0 bases and J dropped 4 bases, with 9 bases sitting between them. This CDR3 is built from 14 residues. The PCR made use of 60 Vbeta and 13 Jbeta primers. This table comes from immunoSEQ multiplex PCR, and its TCRdb copy is limited to in-frame clones, with some not included. The profile shows approximately 130,000 clones, around 75% of them singletons. This clone was counted a few times. As yet, its antigen is unknown. The sequence derives from a man younger than 40 in good health and CMV-seronegative. The sequenced sample was PBMCs. The genes are TRBV5-4 and TRBJ2-3; TRBD1 might be the D (6 bases). The CDR3 DNA reads as TGTGCCAGCAGCTTGGAACAGGGTGCAGATACGCAGTATTTT. Its protein product is CASSLEQGADTQYF. The entire variable domain, with the rest obtained from reference TRBV5-4 and TRBJ2-3, is as follows: ETGVTQSPTHLIKTRGQQVTLRCSSQSGHNTVSWYQQALGQGPQFIFQYYREEENGRGNFPPRFSGLQFPNYSSELNVNALELDDSALYLCASSLEQGADTQYFGPGTRLTVL.